Included here is one T cell receptor beta chain sequence, with context. Profiled with immunoSEQ multiplex PCR; TCRdb holds only in-frame clones, not every one. The table has around 3,000 clones, roughly 84% seen once; the top ten hold around 2.5%. The sample belongs to a study of PD-1 blockade in classical Hodgkin lymphoma. This CDR3 is built from 14 residues. V lost 3 bases, J lost 4 bases, and 12 bases lay in between. Germline assignment: CDR1 KGHSH and CDR2 LQKENI. Time point indicated: newly diagnosed, previously untreated cHL patient sample. Thawed PBMCs underwent magnetic negative selection to yield purified CD4+ T cells.

The TCR was taken from a human donor with classical Hodgkin lymphoma. Material: CD4+ T cells from blood. This sequence joins TRBV18 and TRBJ2-5; the D is unclear. This CDR3 is CASSPSERPETQYF. CDR3 in DNA: TGTGCCAGCTCACCTTCGGAGAGGCCAGAGACCCAGTACTTC.